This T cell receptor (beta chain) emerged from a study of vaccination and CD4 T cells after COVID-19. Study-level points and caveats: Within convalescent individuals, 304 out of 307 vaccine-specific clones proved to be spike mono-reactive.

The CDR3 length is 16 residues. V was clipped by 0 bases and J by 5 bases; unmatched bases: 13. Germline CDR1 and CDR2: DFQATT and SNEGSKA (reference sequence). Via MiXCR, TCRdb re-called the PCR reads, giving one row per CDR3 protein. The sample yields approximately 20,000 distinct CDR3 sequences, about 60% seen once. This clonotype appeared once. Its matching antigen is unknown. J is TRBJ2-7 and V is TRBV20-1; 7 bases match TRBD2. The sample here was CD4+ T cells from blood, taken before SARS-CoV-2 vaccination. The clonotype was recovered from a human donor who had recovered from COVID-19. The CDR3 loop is CSARDPSGETANEQYF. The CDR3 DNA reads TGCAGTGCTAGAGATCCCAGCGGGGAAACAGCAAACGAGCAGTACTTC.